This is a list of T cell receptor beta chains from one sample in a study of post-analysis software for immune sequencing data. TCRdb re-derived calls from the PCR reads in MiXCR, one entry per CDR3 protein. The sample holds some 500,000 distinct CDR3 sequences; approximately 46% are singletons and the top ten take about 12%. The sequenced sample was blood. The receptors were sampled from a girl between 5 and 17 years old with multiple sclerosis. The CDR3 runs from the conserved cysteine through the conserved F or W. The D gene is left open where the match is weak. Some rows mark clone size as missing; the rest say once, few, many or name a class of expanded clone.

DNA: TGTGCCAGCAGTTCCATTCAAGGACTAGCTATTGGCGAGCAGTACTTC
CDR3: CASSSIQGLAIGEQYF
J: TRBJ2-7
size: few
D: TRBD2
V: TRBV6-6

DNA: TGCGCCAGCAGTGCTAGCGGGGGCTACGAGCAGTACTTC
CDR3: CASSASGGYEQYF
J: TRBJ2-7
size: few
D: TRBD2
V: TRBV10-1

DNA: TGCAGCGTTCCGATTAGCGGGAGAGGAGAGACCCAGTACTTC
CDR3: CSVPISGRGETQYF
J: TRBJ2-5
size: -
D: TRBD2
V: TRBV29-1

DNA: TGTGCCAGCAGCCCCGGGGCGGCCACTGAAGCTTTCTTT
CDR3: CASSPGAATEAFF
J: TRBJ1-1
size: -
D: -
V: TRBV7-3

DNA: TGCAGTGCTAGATGGTCCCGGGACAGGGGCAATGAGCAGTTCTTC
CDR3: CSARWSRDRGNEQFF
J: TRBJ2-1
size: -
D: TRBD1
V: TRBV20-1

DNA: TGTGCCATCAGTGAAGCGCTAGCGGGATCCTACGAGCAGTACTTC
CDR3: CAISEALAGSYEQYF
J: TRBJ2-7
size: -
D: TRBD2
V: TRBV10-3

DNA: TGTGCCAGCAGTTACGAGGACGGGGGGACCTACGAGCAGTACTTC
CDR3: CASSYEDGGTYEQYF
J: TRBJ2-7
size: few
D: TRBD2
V: TRBV6-5

DNA: TGTGCCAGCAGTGCGACAGGGAGGTCGGGTTCGTGGGCACACGAGCAGTACTTC
CDR3: CASSATGRSGSWAHEQYF
J: TRBJ2-7
size: -
D: -
V: TRBV28

DNA: TGTGCCAGCCTAGGGACAGGCCCCCAAGAGACCCAGTACTTC
CDR3: CASLGTGPQETQYF
J: TRBJ2-5
size: -
D: TRBD1
V: TRBV27

DNA: TGTGCCAGCAGTTTACGACTAGCGGGAGTTAGGGGGGATGAGCAGTTCTTC
CDR3: CASSLRLAGVRGDEQFF
J: TRBJ2-1
size: -
D: TRBD2
V: TRBV27

DNA: TGCAGTGCTAGAGAGAGGTGGGAGGGGTGGAAACCTGAAGCTTTCTTT
CDR3: CSARERWEGWKPEAFF
J: TRBJ1-1
size: -
D: -
V: TRBV20-1

DNA: TGCGCCAGCAGCTTGGAACTTGTGGGCCAAGAGACCCAGTACTTC
CDR3: CASSLELVGQETQYF
J: TRBJ2-5
size: -
D: -
V: TRBV5-1

DNA: TGTGCCAGCTCACCACCGCGGGGCGGATACACTGAAGCTTTCTTT
CDR3: CASSPPRGGYTEAFF
J: TRBJ1-1
size: -
D: -
V: TRBV18

DNA: TGTGCCAGCAGCTTAGATCACGGAACCTACGAGCAGTACTTC
CDR3: CASSLDHGTYEQYF
J: TRBJ2-7
size: -
D: -
V: TRBV11-2

DNA: TGCAGTGCTAGTGGGGCTAGCGGGAGTCGCTACAATGAGCAGTTCTTC
CDR3: CSASGASGSRYNEQFF
J: TRBJ2-1
size: -
D: TRBD2
V: TRBV20-1

DNA: TGTGCCAGCAGCCGGGCCCCTGGCGCTGAAGCTTTCTTT
CDR3: CASSRAPGAEAFF
J: TRBJ1-1
size: -
D: -
V: TRBV7-9

DNA: TGTGCCAGCAGCTTGTGGGACAGGGGGCGGGAACAGTTCTTC
CDR3: CASSLWDRGREQFF
J: TRBJ2-1
size: few
D: TRBD1
V: TRBV5-5

DNA: TGTGTCAGCCTCGGACAGGGAGAGGGATATGGCTACACCTTC
CDR3: CVSLGQGEGYGYTF
J: TRBJ1-2
size: -
D: TRBD1
V: TRBV28

DNA: TGTGCCAGCAGCACCAACAGGGGACTGTACTTC
CDR3: CASSTNRGLYF
J: TRBJ2-5
size: few
D: -
V: TRBV11-2

DNA: TGTGCCATCAGCACAGGCGCTATGAACACTGAAGCTTTCTTT
CDR3: CAISTGAMNTEAFF
J: TRBJ1-1
size: -
D: -
V: TRBV10-3

DNA: TGTGCCAGCAGTTGGAATCAGTGGGGTGAAAAACTGTTTTTT
CDR3: CASSWNQWGEKLFF
J: TRBJ1-4
size: few
D: -
V: TRBV6-5

DNA: TGTGCCAGCAGCTCTGGACAGGGGAGTTTACTTGAGGCTTTCTTT
CDR3: CASSSGQGSLLEAFF
J: TRBJ1-1
size: few
D: TRBD1
V: TRBV7-2

DNA: TGTGCCAGCAGTTTAAATTATCAATCCCCAGCTAGCACAGATACGCAGTATTTT
CDR3: CASSLNYQSPASTDTQYF
J: TRBJ2-3
size: -
D: -
V: TRBV28

DNA: TGCGCCAGCAGCACAGACGGACAGGGCAATCAGCCCCAGCATTTT
CDR3: CASSTDGQGNQPQHF
J: TRBJ1-5
size: -
D: TRBD1
V: TRBV5-1

DNA: TGTGCCAGCAGTTACTCTGGACAGGGCTTGAATGAGCAGTTCTTC
CDR3: CASSYSGQGLNEQFF
J: TRBJ2-1
size: few
D: TRBD1
V: TRBV6-5

DNA: TGTGCCAGCAGGACAGGGGGCGACTCCGGAGAGCAGTACTTC
CDR3: CASRTGGDSGEQYF
J: TRBJ2-7
size: few
D: TRBD1
V: TRBV12-3/TRBV12-4

DNA: TGTGCCAGCACCGACCGGGACGGAAAATACGAGCAGTACTTC
CDR3: CASTDRDGKYEQYF
J: TRBJ2-7
size: few
D: -
V: TRBV7-9

DNA: TGTGCCAGCAGCCAATTACTTACTAGCGGACACTACAATGAGCAGTTCTTC
CDR3: CASSQLLTSGHYNEQFF
J: TRBJ2-1
size: few
D: TRBD2
V: TRBV14

DNA: TGCAGTGCTGGCAGGACAGGGGGTAATAATTCACCCCTCCACTTT
CDR3: CSAGRTGGNNSPLHF
J: TRBJ1-6
size: few
D: TRBD1
V: TRBV20-1

DNA: TGCGCCAGCAGCTTGGAGACCTACAATGAGCAGTACTTC
CDR3: CASSLETYNEQYF
J: TRBJ2-7
size: -
D: -
V: TRBV5-1

DNA: TGCAGTGCTAGAGATAGAAGTACCATTAGGGGAGTGGGCAATCAGCCCCAGCATTTT
CDR3: CSARDRSTIRGVGNQPQHF
J: TRBJ1-5
size: -
D: -
V: TRBV20-1

DNA: TGTGCCAGCAGTAGGACAGGAATGAGCAATCAGCCCCAGCATTTT
CDR3: CASSRTGMSNQPQHF
J: TRBJ1-5
size: once
D: TRBD1
V: TRBV28

DNA: TGTGCCAGCAGCCTCTCGGCGGGAGGGCCAGATACGCAGTATTTT
CDR3: CASSLSAGGPDTQYF
J: TRBJ2-3
size: -
D: TRBD2
V: TRBV9

DNA: TGTGCCAGCAGACAGGGACGGGGCTCCTACGAGCAGTACTTC
CDR3: CASRQGRGSYEQYF
J: TRBJ2-7
size: few
D: -
V: TRBV14

DNA: TGTGCCAGCAGCGTAGCCTCTAGCGGGAGTAGGGTGCAGTTCTTC
CDR3: CASSVASSGSRVQFF
J: TRBJ2-1
size: -
D: TRBD2
V: TRBV9